This T cell receptor beta chain was sequenced during a study of blood T cell repertoires in COVID-19. At the level of the study: Whether acute or convalescent, the COVID-19 samples came from the United States, Italy and Spain.

In its sample, this clone was seen once. Repertoires were generated with immunoSEQ multiplex PCR, while TCRdb's copy carries only in-frame clones and drops some. This table has under 250,000 clones, around 90% appearing once. The sequence was obtained from a man at least 80 years old with acute or convalescent COVID-19. Sequenced sample: peripheral blood.

The CDR3 spells CASSPPWDSRPYF. CDR3 DNA: TGTGCCAGCAGCCCTCCCTGGGACTCCCGCCCGTATTTT. The chain links TRBV27 to TRBJ2-3; tentative D call: TRBD2 (6 bases). CDR3 length: 13 residues. CDR1 and CDR2 from the germline V gene are MNHEY and SMNVEV (reference sequence). V was cut by 6 bases and J by 14 bases, with 21 bases left in between.